This T cell receptor (beta chain) is drawn from a study of blood T cell repertoires in COVID-19. At the level of the study: Nucleic acid was either cDNA or gDNA, and it came from T cells, B-cell-depleted T cells, or PBMCs.

The V gene end was trimmed by 2 bases and the J gene end by 3 bases; junction bases not matched to a gene: 1. The germline V gene has CDR1 MGHDK and CDR2 SYGVNS. This CDR3 region has 15 residues. Patients at the Seattle site were enrolled during active infection and followed longitudinally. The table came from immunoSEQ multiplex PCR; TCRdb's copy has only in-frame clones and leaves some out. Of about 260,000 clones listed, about 90% are singletons. Specimen: peripheral blood. The TCR was taken from a woman aged 25 to 39 with COVID-19, enrolled during active disease. The chain combines TRBV25-1 with TRBJ2-2, with 9 bases matching TRBD1. CDR3 protein: CASSEGDRDTGELFF. The CDR3 DNA follows: TGTGCCAGCAGTGAAGGGGACAGGGACACCGGGGAGCTGTTTTTT.